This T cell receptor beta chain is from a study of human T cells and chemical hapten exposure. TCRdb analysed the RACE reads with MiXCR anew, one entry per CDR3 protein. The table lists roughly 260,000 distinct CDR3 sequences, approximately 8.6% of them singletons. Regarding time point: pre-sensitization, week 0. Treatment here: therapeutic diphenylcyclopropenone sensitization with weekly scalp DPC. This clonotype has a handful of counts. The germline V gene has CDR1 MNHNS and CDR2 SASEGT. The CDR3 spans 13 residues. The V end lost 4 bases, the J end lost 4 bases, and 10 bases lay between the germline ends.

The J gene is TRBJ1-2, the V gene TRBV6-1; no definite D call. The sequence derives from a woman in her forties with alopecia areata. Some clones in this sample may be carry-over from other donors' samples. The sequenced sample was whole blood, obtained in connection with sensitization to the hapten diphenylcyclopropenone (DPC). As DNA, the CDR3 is TGTGCCAGCAGTGCAGAAGCCTCCTATGGCTACACCTTC. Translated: CASSAEASYGYTF.